Included here is one TCR beta chain sequence, with context. Antigen unknown. The record originates from a study of T cell clonotyping in hematopoietic cell transplantation. Whole-study results and caveats: After transplant, recipient diversity fell while pathologically expanded clonotypes grew through day 180. Broader posttransplant TCR repertoire diversity was predicted by graft donor and pretransplant recipient Inverse Simpson Index values. CD4 and CD8 repertoire contributions could not be separated without sorting.

The assay was immunoSEQ multiplex PCR, and TCRdb's table has in-frame clones only and misses some. The top ten hold about 0.8% of the sample, which has tens of thousands of clones, less than 95% seen once. Germline lookup yields CDR1 MNHNY and CDR2 SVGAGI (reference sequence). V shed 5 bases, J shed 0 bases, and the junction held 6 bases outside the gene matches. This CDR3 region has 15 residues. The sample taken for sequencing was peripheral blood mononuclear cells. The chain combines TRBV6-6 with TRBJ1-1; 7 positions match TRBD1. The TCR was taken from a woman aged 50 to 65 in good health. Some clones in this sample may be carry-over from other donors' samples. This chain's CDR3 is CASSQRQGMNTEAFF. In DNA, the CDR3 is TGTGCCAGCAGTCAGCGACAGGGCATGAACACTGAAGCTTTCTTT.